The 27 T cell receptor beta chains listed next were all sequenced from one sample in a study of T cell repertoires in cytomegalovirus infection. These receptors are not linked to any known antigen. TCRdb fed the reads into MiXCR, producing one record per CDR3 protein. The top ten hold 10% to 15% of the sample, which has about 890,000 distinct CDR3 sequences, roughly 31% seen once. This material consisted of cultured CD8+ T cells from PBMCs, taken from culture after CMV antigen stimulation. The receptor set was obtained from a human donor in good health (CMV status not recorded). Some clones in this sample may be carry-over from other donors' samples.

This clonotype has only a few counts. V usage is TRBV12-3 or TRBV12-4 and J usage is TRBJ2-7, with 9 bases fitting TRBD2. This CDR3 is 15 amino acids long. After removal of 3 bases from V and 4 bases from J, the junction contained 7 bases not matched to a gene. The CDR3 coding sequence is TGTGCCAGCAGTTTTATCCTAGCGGGGCCTTACGAGCAGTACTTC. It yields the protein CASSFILAGPYEQYF.

The chain uses TRBV19 and TRBJ2-1; the D is unclear. This CDR3 region has 14 residues. Between the trimmed V and J ends, which lost 2 bases and 2 bases, there was a span of 7 bases. Germline loops: CDR1 LNHDA, CDR2 SQIVND (reference sequence). The CDR3 reads CASSISYPYNEQFF. The CDR3 nucleotides read TGTGCCAGTAGTATAAGCTACCCCTACAATGAGCAGTTCTTC.

This chain connects TRBV7-6 to TRBJ2-3; D is unresolved. This CDR3 contains 14 residues. Trimming removed 5 bases from V and 0 bases from J, with 9 bases in between. Germline CDR1 reads SGHVS; CDR2 reads FNYEAQ. CDR3 amino acids: CASSTTLSTDTQYF. The CDR3 nucleotides read TGTGCCAGCAGCACAACCTTAAGCACAGATACGCAGTATTTT.

The CDR3 sequence is CASSIEAHSYNEQFF. The CDR3 nucleotides read TGTGCCAGTAGTATAGAGGCACACTCCTACAATGAGCAGTTCTTC. The J gene is TRBJ2-1, the V gene TRBV19, with unresolved D. The V gene lost 0 bases and the J gene lost 0 bases, with 6 bases spanning the gap. CDR1 is LNHDA and CDR2 is SQIVND in the germline V gene (reference sequence). The CDR3 is 15 residues long.

As for this clonotype: Sequence at one end of the junction differs from germline and may be a read error. This chain connects TRBV4-1 to TRBJ2-2, with unresolved D. This CDR3 comprises 15 residues. Germline CDR1 MGHRA, CDR2 YSYEKL. The chain's CDR3 is CASSQSAQNIGELFF. In nucleotides, the CDR3 is TGCGCCAGCAGCCAATCTGCGCAGAACATCGGGGAGCTGTTTTTT.

The chain recombines TRBV4-2 with TRBJ2-5, with D unclear. CDR1 is LGHNA, CDR2 YNFKEQ, per germline. Trimming took 0 bases from V and 1 from J, leaving 9 bases between them. This CDR3 has 15 amino acids. CDR3 in amino acids: CASSQDRWAQETQYF. As DNA, the CDR3 is TGTGCCAGCAGCCAAGATAGGTGGGCCCAAGAGACCCAGTACTTC.

This chain uses TRBV6-1 with TRBJ2-3; possibly TRBD2 for D (5 bases). The length of the CDR3 is 15 residues. CDR1 is MNHNS and CDR2 is SASEGT in the germline V gene. V lost 2 bases and J 2 bases, leaving 11 bases between the germline ends. The CDR3 DNA follows: TGTGCCAGCAGTGAAAATGTAGCGACCACAGATACGCAGTATTTT. Translated, it gives CASSENVATTDTQYF.

This clonotype was seen a few times. The chain combines TRBV6-5 with TRBJ2-1; no reliable D call. CDR3 size: 13 residues. Germline V gene sequence: CDR1 MNHEY, CDR2 SVGAGI. The germline V and J ends were trimmed by 2 bases and 6 bases, with 8 bases remaining between them. CDR3 nucleotide sequence: TGTGCCAGCAGTTACGGCGAGGCCAATGAGCAGTTCTTC. Its protein product is CASSYGEANEQFF.

In this sample, this clonotype turned up a few times. V gene TRBV2 combines with J gene TRBJ2-7; no clear D. The CDR3 is 13 amino acids. The germline V gene has CDR1 SNHLY and CDR2 FYNNEI. Trimming removed 1 base from V and 5 bases from J, with 9 bases in between. For the CDR3, the DNA is TGTGCCAGCAGTGAAGTCCTTGGGCACGAGCAGTACGTC. Amino acids: CASSEVLGHEQYV.

This clonotype has just a few counts. The CDR3 loop reads CASSTLEYTNYGYTF. The CDR3 DNA reads TGTGCCAGCAGCACCCTAGAATATACTAACTATGGCTACACCTTC. The chain recombines TRBV7-4 with TRBJ1-2, with D hard to call. CDR1 and CDR2 (germline): SGHVT, SQSDAQ. V was cut by 5 bases and J by 0 bases, with 13 bases left in between. There are 15 residues in the CDR3.

This clonotype was seen repeatedly, ten times or more. The CDR3 sequence is CASSSEVNTEAFF. In DNA, the CDR3 is TGTGCCAGCAGTTCAGAGGTGAACACTGAAGCTTTCTTT. V is TRBV6-1 and J is TRBJ1-1; D gene unclear. The CDR3 sequence is 13 residues long. Trimming pared 5 bases from V and 0 bases from J, leaving 7 bases between. Germline-derived CDR1 and CDR2 are MNHNS and SASEGT.

This clonotype has just a few counts. The chain is built from TRBV5-1 and TRBJ1-1, with TRBD1 matching over 7 bases. The J segment lost 0 bases and the V segment lost 2 bases, leaving 10 bases of the junction unmatched. The CDR3 has 17 amino acids. CDR1 and CDR2 (germline): SGHRS, YFSETQ. CDR3 loop: CASSFDRDPQLNTEAFF. In DNA form, the CDR3 reads TGCGCCAGCAGCTTTGACAGGGACCCCCAGCTGAACACTGAAGCTTTCTTT.

The chain is built from TRBV7-9 and TRBJ2-1; weak D call: TRBD2 (6 bases). This CDR3 is 17 amino acids long. V dropped 1 base and J dropped 5 bases, with 18 bases sitting between them. Germline V gene sequence: CDR1 SEHNR, CDR2 FQNEAQ (reference sequence). CDR3 residues: CASSLEPTGLSNNEQFF. In DNA form, the CDR3 reads TGTGCCAGCAGCTTAGAACCCACGGGACTTTCTAACAATGAGCAGTTCTTC.

This clonotype was found a few times. This chain uses TRBV7-8 with TRBJ1-2; D gene ambiguous. CDR1 and CDR2 from the germline V gene are SGHVS and FQNEAQ. This CDR3 has 14 amino acids. V lost 5 bases, J lost 4 bases, and 14 bases lay in between. The CDR3 coding sequence is TGTGCCAGCAGCCCAGGCCGCGCGGTCTATGGCTACACCTTC. It codes for CASSPGRAVYGYTF.

V is TRBV7-6 and J is TRBJ1-1; TRBD1 matches 8 bases. This CDR3 spans 15 amino acids. From germline, CDR1 is SGHVS and CDR2 FNYEAQ. Trimming cost V 2 bases and J 5 bases; bases outside gene matches: 7. CDR3 in DNA: TGTGCCAGCAGCTTAAGGGCAGGGGGCGGAACTGAAGCTTTCTTT. This gives the protein CASSLRAGGGTEAFF. Full variable domain (outside the CDR3, taken from reference TRBV7-6 and TRBJ1-1): GAGVSQSPRYKVTKRGQDVALRCDPISGHVSLYWYRQALGQGPEFLTYFNYEAQQDKSGLPNDRFSAERPEGSISTLTIQRTEQRDSAMYRCASSLRAGGGTEAFFGQGTRLTVV.

The chain links TRBV7-2 to TRBJ2-7, with TRBD2 matching over 7 bases. From germline, CDR1 is SGHTA and CDR2 FQGNSA. V dropped 6 bases and J dropped 2; count of bases not matched to a gene: 7. The CDR3 is 14 amino acids. The DNA of the CDR3 is TGTGCCAGCAGACGTGGGGGGGGGGCCTACGAGCAGTACTTC. It codes for CASRRGGGAYEQYF.

The chain uses TRBV15 and TRBJ1-5; possible D gene TRBD1, 5 bases. CDR3 size: 15 residues. Germline V lookup: CDR1 LNHNV, CDR2 YYDKDF (reference sequence). Between the trimmed V and J ends, which lost 6 bases and 7 bases, there was a span of 19 bases. As DNA, the CDR3 is TGTGCCACCAGTTTAAGGGCCCAGGGAGTCCAGCCCCAGCATTTT. This encodes CATSLRAQGVQPQHF.

This clonotype was seen a few times. This CDR3 is CASSSGLAVLYNEQFF. In DNA form, the CDR3 reads TGTGCCAGCAGTTCGGGACTAGCGGTTCTCTACAATGAGCAGTTCTTC. V gene TRBV12-3 or TRBV12-4 combines with J gene TRBJ2-1, with TRBD2 identical over 11 bases. V gave up 4 bases and J gave up 3 bases; unmatched junction bases: 5. The CDR3 is made up of 16 amino acids.

For this clonotype: Germline and junction disagree at one end, which may indicate a read error. CDR3 in amino acids: CSSTQHRGTGELFF. The CDR3 DNA reads as TGTTCCAGCACTCAACACAGGGGCACCGGGGAGTTGTTTTTT. The rearrangement joins TRBV12-3 or TRBV12-4 to TRBJ2-2, with 7 bases aligning to TRBD1. CDR3 length: 14 amino acids.

This clonotype was counted between two and nine times. J is TRBJ2-3 and V is TRBV4-3; 8 bases line up with TRBD2. In germline, CDR1 is LGHNA, CDR2 YSLEER. This CDR3 comprises 17 residues. V lost 0 bases and J lost 2; bases outside the gene matches: 7. In DNA form, the CDR3 reads TGCGCCAGCAGCCAAGAACCAGCGGGGGTCAACACAGATACGCAGTATTTT. It translates to CASSQEPAGVNTDTQYF.

V usage is TRBV12-3 or TRBV12-4 and J usage is TRBJ1-1, with 9 positions matching TRBD1. Trimming took 8 bases from V and 8 from J; bases not matched to a gene: 9. The CDR3 has 13 amino acids. This CDR3 reads CASEDGTGTEAFF. The CDR3 nucleotides read TGTGCCAGCGAAGATGGGACAGGGACCGAAGCTTTCTTT.

This clonotype appeared a few times. The chain is built from TRBV27 and TRBJ1-5; the D gene is possibly TRBD1 (5 bases). V lost 5 bases, J lost 7 bases, and 12 bases lay in between. This CDR3 has 13 residues. Looked up from germline, CDR1 is MNHEY and CDR2 is SMNVEV (reference sequence). The chain's CDR3 is CASSAGLRQPQHF. The CDR3 DNA reads as TGTGCCAGCAGTGCAGGGCTTCGGCAGCCCCAGCATTTT.

This clonotype was picked up many times. The V call is TRBV7-9, the J call TRBJ1-1, with unresolved D. Trimming shortened V by 7 bases and J by 7 bases, and 13 bases separated the two germline ends. The length of the CDR3 is 12 residues. Germline V lookup: CDR1 SEHNR, CDR2 FQNEAQ (reference sequence). The CDR3 region is CASTMRWGEAFF. The CDR3 DNA reads as TGTGCCAGCACCATGAGGTGGGGTGAAGCTTTCTTT.

Written as DNA, the CDR3 is TGTGCCAGCAACCCCCTGGGCGGGGAGCTGTTTTTT. Translation: CASNPLGGELFF. The chain joins TRBV12-3 or TRBV12-4 to TRBJ2-2; D not resolved. CDR3 length: 12 amino acids. Trimming took 7 bases from V and 7 from J, leaving 10 bases between them.

V usage is TRBV6-2 or TRBV6-3 and J usage is TRBJ2-1, with 7 nucleotides matching TRBD2. The CDR3 loop spans 16 amino acids. J was trimmed by 3 bases and V by 0 bases; bases with no gene match: 5. CDR1 MNHEY and CDR2 SVGEGT come from the germline V gene. The DNA for the CDR3 is TGTGCCAGCAGTTACTCCGGGCGGGGGTTCTACAATGAGCAGTTCTTC. It is translated as CASSYSGRGFYNEQFF.

This clonotype was seen at least ten times. The gene calls are TRBV7-2 and TRBJ2-7; 9 positions match TRBD1. The V gene's germline CDR1 is SGHTA and CDR2 FQGNSA. This CDR3 spans 14 amino acids. With 5 bases clipped from V and 5 bases from J, the junction kept 7 bases outside the gene matches. CDR3 sequence reads: CASSPWGTGNEQYF. CDR3 bases: TGTGCCAGCAGCCCGTGGGGGACAGGGAACGAGCAGTACTTC.

This clonotype was detected ten times or more. The chain couples TRBV18 to TRBJ1-1; possibly TRBD1 for D (6 bases). The CDR3 is made up of 14 amino acids. Per the germline V gene, CDR1 is KGHSH and CDR2 is LQKENI. The V gene lost 0 bases and the J gene lost 1 base, with 6 bases spanning the gap. Here the CDR3 reads CASSPPGANTEAFF. As DNA, the CDR3 is TGTGCCAGCTCACCACCGGGGGCGAACACTGAAGCTTTCTTT.